Below are 17 T cell receptor beta chains sequenced from a single sample in a study of regulatory T cells in long-lasting Graves disease. Time point specified: newly diagnosed GD, antithyroid drugs for less than 3 months. PBMC-derived RNA was used for the TCR library. According to the study, TCR beta libraries were built with iRepertoire HTBI primers and CDR3-region Arm-PCR. From the multiplex PCR reads, TCRdb called clonotypes with MiXCR, one entry per CDR3 protein. The sample yields around 450,000 distinct CDR3 sequences, around 14% seen once. This same sample was also part of a study on T cells in Graves' hyperthyroidism and ophthalmopathy.

The specimen comprised peripheral blood mononuclear cells (PBMCs), sampled at new diagnosis, from a patient treated with antithyroid drugs. Every receptor here comes from a woman aged 25 to 39 with Graves disease.

The genes are TRBV9 and TRBJ2-2, with D perhaps matching TRBD1 or TRBD2 (5 bases each). The CDR3 is 17 amino acids. Trimming stripped 3 bases from V and 2 bases from J, with 17 bases between. Germline CDR1 and CDR2: SGDLS and YYNGEE. CDR3 DNA: TGTGCCAGCAGCGGACGATCCGGGACGGTTAACACCGGGGAGCTGTTTTTT. Its translation: CASSGRSGTVNTGELFF.

In its sample, this clonotype was seen a few times. The CDR3: CASSIVGPSYEQYF. Here the CDR3 DNA reads TGTGCCAGTAGTATAGTCGGACCGAGCTACGAGCAGTACTTC. This chain uses TRBV19 with TRBJ2-7, with D unresolved. CDR1 and CDR2 (germline): LNHDA, SQIVND (reference sequence). V was pared by 1 base and J by 3 bases, with 10 bases between. The CDR3 is made up of 14 amino acids.

This clonotype was recorded a few times. V is TRBV20-1 and J is TRBJ1-1, with a possible D match to TRBD1 (5 bases). Germline CDR1 DFQATT, CDR2 SNEGSKA (reference sequence). V was cut by 6 bases and J by 11 bases, with 19 bases left in between. This CDR3 is built from 12 residues. Written as DNA, the CDR3 is TGCAGTGCCATCAGGGACCACAGCTTGGCTTTCTTT. As protein: CSAIRDHSLAFF.

This clonotype was counted between two and nine times. The gene calls are TRBV19 and TRBJ2-4; 11 bases map to TRBD1. The germline CDR1 and CDR2 sequences are LNHDA and SQIVND (reference sequence). J gave up 5 bases and V 1 base, and 10 bases lay outside the gene matches. CDR3 length: 18 residues. Written as DNA, the CDR3 is TGTGCCAGTAGTATAGCGATACCGGGACAGGGGGTACAAAACATTCAGTACTTC. Protein sequence: CASSIAIPGQGVQNIQYF.

This clonotype was seen at least ten times. The chain has TRBV7-9 and TRBJ1-2, with TRBD1 as a possible D gene (6 bases). Deletions cut 4 bases from V and 5 bases from J, with 11 bases between. The CDR3 spans 13 residues. Looked up from germline, CDR1 is SEHNR and CDR2 is FQNEAQ (reference sequence). This chain's CDR3 is CASSSQGPYGYTF. DNA for the CDR3: TGTGCCAGCAGCTCGCAGGGGCCTTATGGCTACACCTTC.

Comments on this clonotype: This may stem from a read error, because a much larger clone lies one nucleotide away. This sequence joins TRBV11-2 and TRBJ2-7; possibly TRBD1 or TRBD2 for D (5 bases each). Germline V gives CDR1 SGHAT, CDR2 FQNNGV. The CDR3 loop spans 14 amino acids. V was pared by 4 bases and J by 4 bases, with 14 bases between. The CDR3 bases are TGTGCCAGCAGCTCCCATGGGGGTCCATACGAGCAGTACTTC. Protein: CASSSHGGPYEQYF.

This clonotype has a count of ten or more. The chain links TRBV28 to TRBJ1-5; the match to TRBD1 covers 7 bases. The CDR3 length is 15 residues. Germline-derived CDR1 and CDR2 are MDHEN and SYDVKM. J gave up 6 bases and V 6 bases, and 11 bases lay outside the gene matches. CDR3 region: CASRPLDREFQPQHF. The CDR3 DNA sequence: TGTGCCAGCAGACCCCTTGACAGGGAATTTCAGCCCCAGCATTTT.

This clonotype came up many times. An end of the junction differs from the germline gene, which may be a read error. This chain joins TRBV5-1 and TRBJ2-1; TRBD2 might be the D (5 bases). The CDR3 length is 11 residues. Germline CDR1 is SGHRS and CDR2 is YFSETQ. In DNA, the CDR3 is TGCGCCAGCAACTTGGGCGGGGAGCAGTTCTTC. It is translated as CASNLGGEQFF.

This clonotype showed up just a few times. The gene calls are TRBV4-2 and TRBJ1-2, with D maybe TRBD1 (6 bases). Germline V CDR1 and CDR2: LGHNA, YNFKEQ. Between the trimmed V and J ends, which lost 2 bases and 4 bases, there was a span of 11 bases. There are 14 residues in the CDR3. CDR3 DNA: TGTGCCAGCAGCCAACTCGGACAGATCTATGGCTACACCTTC. Protein sequence: CASSQLGQIYGYTF.

This clonotype was seen ten or more times. V usage is TRBV7-3 and J usage is TRBJ2-1; D may match TRBD1 or TRBD2 (5 bases each). This CDR3 comprises 13 residues. V dropped 4 bases and J dropped 12 bases, with 16 bases sitting between them. Germline CDR1 is SGHTA and CDR2 is FQGTGA. CDR3 protein: CASSSGRQAGQFF. CDR3 nucleotides: TGTGCCAGCAGCTCGGGACGCCAGGCGGGGCAGTTCTTC.

This clonotype was seen ten or more times. V usage is TRBV11-2 and J usage is TRBJ2-7; 9 bases are a match to TRBD1. The J segment lost 5 bases and the V segment lost 3 bases, leaving 11 bases of the junction unmatched. The CDR3 has 16 amino acids. Per germline, CDR1 SGHAT and CDR2 FQNNGV. For the CDR3, the DNA is TGTGCCAGCAGCTTTACTACAGGGGGCGCGAAAAACGAGCAGTACTTC. Translated: CASSFTTGGAKNEQYF.

This clonotype was seen many times. J is TRBJ2-5 and V is TRBV11-3; 10 nucleotides line up with TRBD1. CDR1 is SGHNT and CDR2 is YENEEA in the germline V gene. V trimming: 3 bases; J trimming: 2 bases; junction bases outside the gene matches: 3. This CDR3 contains 15 residues. In DNA, the CDR3 is TGTGCCAGCAGCTTGGGACAGGGGCGGCAAGAGACCCAGTACTTC. Translated, it gives CASSLGQGRQETQYF.

This clonotype showed up many times. V usage is TRBV7-2 and J usage is TRBJ2-1; 10 bases are shared with TRBD2. V was clipped by 6 bases and J by 3 bases; unmatched bases: 8. Germline CDR1 is SGHTA and CDR2 is FQGNSA. This CDR3 has 16 residues. The CDR3 sequence: CASSRASGSNYNEQFF. CDR3 DNA: TGTGCCAGCAGTAGGGCTAGCGGGAGTAACTACAATGAGCAGTTCTTC.

This clonotype was seen at least ten times. The chain carries TRBV11-3 and TRBJ1-1; tentatively, D is TRBD1 (5 bases). Per the germline V gene, CDR1 is SGHNT and CDR2 is YENEEA. CDR3 length: 15 amino acids. V lost 4 bases to trimming and J lost 6 bases, with 18 bases between them. CDR3 nucleotide sequence: TGTGCCAGCAGCTCGGTAGGGGTTGCCGGCTCTGAAGCTTTCTTT. It yields the protein CASSSVGVAGSEAFF.

This clonotype was seen at least ten times. V usage is TRBV5-1 and J usage is TRBJ2-1; the match to TRBD2 covers 8 bases. From germline, CDR1 is SGHRS and CDR2 YFSETQ. This CDR3 has 15 residues. The J segment lost 3 bases and the V segment lost 3 bases, leaving 5 bases of the junction unmatched. The CDR3 loop is CASSSRTSSYNEQFF. CDR3 sequence (DNA): TGCGCCAGCAGCTCTAGGACTAGCAGCTACAATGAGCAGTTCTTC.

This clonotype was picked up a small number of times. The J gene is TRBJ2-5, the V gene TRBV12-3 or TRBV12-4; D gene unclear. Trimming took off 5 bases at V and 1 base at J, with 11 bases between the two ends. CDR3 size: 14 residues. As DNA, the CDR3 is TGTGCCAGCAGTCGCCAGGCCCTCCAAGAGACCCAGTACTTC. Translated: CASSRQALQETQYF.

This clonotype was observed at least ten times. The chain couples TRBV20-1 to TRBJ2-1, with TRBD2 matching over 7 bases. The CDR3 spans 16 residues. CDR1 and CDR2 (germline): DFQATT, SNEGSKA (reference sequence). The V gene end was trimmed by 8 bases and the J gene end by 2 bases; junction bases not matched to a gene: 15. The CDR3 is CSFPFPRENPYNEQFF. In DNA, the CDR3 is TGCAGTTTCCCCTTTCCGCGGGAGAATCCCTACAATGAGCAGTTCTTC.